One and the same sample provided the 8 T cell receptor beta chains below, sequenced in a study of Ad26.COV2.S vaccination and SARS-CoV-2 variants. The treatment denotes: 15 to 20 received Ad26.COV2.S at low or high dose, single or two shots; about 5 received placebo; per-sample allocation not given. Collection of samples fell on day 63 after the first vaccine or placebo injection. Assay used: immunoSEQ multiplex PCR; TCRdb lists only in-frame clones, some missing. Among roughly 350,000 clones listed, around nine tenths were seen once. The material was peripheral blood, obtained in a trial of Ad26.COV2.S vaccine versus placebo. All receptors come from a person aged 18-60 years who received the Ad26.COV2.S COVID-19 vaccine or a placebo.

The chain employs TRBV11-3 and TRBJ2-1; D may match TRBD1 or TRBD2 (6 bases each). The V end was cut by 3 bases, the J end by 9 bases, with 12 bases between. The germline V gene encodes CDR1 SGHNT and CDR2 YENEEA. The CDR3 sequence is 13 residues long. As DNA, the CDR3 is TGTGCCAGCAGCTTCCGGGGGCAGGGTGAGCAGTTCTTC. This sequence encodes CASSFRGQGEQFF.

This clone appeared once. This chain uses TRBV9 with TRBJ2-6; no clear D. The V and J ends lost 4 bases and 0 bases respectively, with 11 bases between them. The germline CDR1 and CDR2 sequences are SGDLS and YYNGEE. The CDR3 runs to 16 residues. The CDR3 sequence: CASSPSRNSGANVLTF. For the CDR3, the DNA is TGTGCCAGCAGCCCTAGTCGGAACTCTGGGGCCAACGTCCTGACTTTC.

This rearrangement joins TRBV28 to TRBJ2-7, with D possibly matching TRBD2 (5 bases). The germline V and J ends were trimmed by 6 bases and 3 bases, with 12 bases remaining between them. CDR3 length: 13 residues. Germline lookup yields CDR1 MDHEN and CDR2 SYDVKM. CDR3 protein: CASRGAGGYEQYF. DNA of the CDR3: TGTGCCAGCAGAGGCGCGGGCGGCTACGAGCAGTACTTC.

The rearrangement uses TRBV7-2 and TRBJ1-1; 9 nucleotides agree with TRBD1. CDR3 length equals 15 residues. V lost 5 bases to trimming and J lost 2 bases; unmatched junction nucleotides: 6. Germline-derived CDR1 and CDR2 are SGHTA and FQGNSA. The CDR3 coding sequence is TGTGCCAGCAGCCCACAGGGGGCCTTAAACACTGAAGCTTTCTTT. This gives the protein CASSPQGALNTEAFF.

For the CDR3, the DNA is TGTGCCAGCAGCTTGGTGGCTAGGGATGAGCAGTTCTTC. It specifies CASSLVARDEQFF. The chain carries TRBV5-4 and TRBJ2-1, with D uncertain. The CDR3 is 13 residues long. V was shortened by 0 bases and J by 8 bases, with 9 bases between the two germline ends. CDR1 is SGHNT and CDR2 is YYREEE in the germline V gene (reference sequence).

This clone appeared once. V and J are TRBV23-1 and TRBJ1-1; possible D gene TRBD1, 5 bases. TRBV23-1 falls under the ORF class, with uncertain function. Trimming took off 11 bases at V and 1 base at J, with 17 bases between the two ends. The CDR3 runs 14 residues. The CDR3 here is CARQKGTGNTEAFF. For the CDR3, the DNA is TGCGCCCGCCAAAAAGGGACGGGGAACACTGAAGCTTTCTTT.

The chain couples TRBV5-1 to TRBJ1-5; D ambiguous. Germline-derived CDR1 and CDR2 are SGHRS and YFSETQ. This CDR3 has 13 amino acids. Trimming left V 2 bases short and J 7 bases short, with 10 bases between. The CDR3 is CASSLVPGQPQHF. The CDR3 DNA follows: TGCGCCAGCAGCTTAGTCCCTGGGCAGCCCCAGCATTTT.

DNA of the CDR3: TGTGCCAGCAGCCAAGCCGGGACTAGCGGAGTCCTGGGCACAGATACGCAGTATTTT. This translates into CASSQAGTSGVLGTDTQYF. This chain joins TRBV3-1 (or the pseudogene TRBV3-2) and TRBJ2-3; 11 positions agree with TRBD2. Germline CDR1 LGHDT, CDR2 YNNKEL (reference sequence). CDR3 size: 19 residues. J gave up 1 base and V 1 base, and 10 bases lay outside the gene matches.